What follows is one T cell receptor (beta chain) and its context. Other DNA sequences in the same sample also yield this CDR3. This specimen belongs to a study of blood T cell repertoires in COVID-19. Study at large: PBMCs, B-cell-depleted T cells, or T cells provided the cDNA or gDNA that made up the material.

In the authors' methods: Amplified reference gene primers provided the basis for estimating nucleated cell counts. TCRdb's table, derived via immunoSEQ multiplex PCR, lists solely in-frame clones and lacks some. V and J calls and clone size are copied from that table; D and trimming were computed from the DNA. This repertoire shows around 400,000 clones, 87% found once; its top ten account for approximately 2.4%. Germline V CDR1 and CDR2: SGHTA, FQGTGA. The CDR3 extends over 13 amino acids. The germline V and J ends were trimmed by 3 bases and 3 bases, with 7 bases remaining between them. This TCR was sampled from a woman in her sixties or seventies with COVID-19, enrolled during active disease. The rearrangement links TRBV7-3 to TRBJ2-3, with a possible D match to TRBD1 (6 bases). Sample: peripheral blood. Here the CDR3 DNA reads TGTGCCAGCAGCTTGCAGGGGACAGATACGCAGTATTTT. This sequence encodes CASSLQGTDTQYF.